The present T cell receptor (beta chain) was sequenced within a study of beta chain features in type 1 diabetes listed by TCRdb under 2018. With regard to the full study: Mean age, gender distribution, total cell number and subset yield did not differ between patients and healthy donors. The study compared the TCRB repertoires of sorted circulating CD4+ T cell subsets in recently diagnosed type 1 diabetes patients with those in matched healthy donors. Whereas all 30 or so donors provided naive and central memory subsets, regulatory and stem cell-like memory subsets were isolated from just 8 patients and about 8 healthy donors. Across all samples, fewer than 110,000,000 sorted cells were examined, and cell number per subset correlated strongly with RNA yield.

As for this clone: Which antigen it targets is not known. No much larger clonotype is one base removed from it; base qualities were not supplied.

The CDR3 goes from the cysteine to the phenylalanine over 13 residues. Only the CDR3 part of the read is kept: 39 bases, read in frame from the first base. CDR1 is given as MNHEY and CDR2 as SMNVEV, both from the germline V gene (reference sequence). V drops 4 bases and J drops 2 bases, leaving 8 bases in between. Each donor gave one peripheral blood draw, about 110 mL on average, collected into heparinised tubes. A BD FACSAria II and a panel including CD45RO, CCR7, CD25, CD127, CD95 and CD27 were used to sort naive, central memory, regulatory and stem cell-like memory CD4+ T cells. A purity above 95% was achieved for all sorted populations. PBMCs were separated immediately by Lymphoprep density gradient centrifugation and were stained directly, without being cultured. Samples were stained and sorted in pairs, with one healthy donor and one patient per experiment, so that batch effects were minimized.

The entire isolated RNA was reverse transcribed using the High Capacity cDNA Reverse Transcription Kit, and thus expressed TCRB transcripts were sequenced. Naive, central memory and regulatory T cell samples underwent deep immunoSEQ sequencing, averaging around 3.6 million total reads per sample. After sorted cells were lysed in RLT buffer, RNA was extracted with DNase-treated RNeasy Micro or Mini kits, with the choice depending on cell number. Each cell subset was processed separately to prevent cross-contamination, with patient and healthy donor samples processed together. TCRB sequences were amplified from cDNA with the immunoSEQ multiplex PCR, producing 87-bp fragments spanning the CDR3 region. The amplicons were sequenced using the Illumina HiSeq platform. As for the original processing: PCR bias was computationally corrected using synthetic template baselines, reads within Hamming distance 2 were collapsed, and singletons that could not be merged were discarded. Reads were aligned to IMGT to assign V, D and J genes, CDR3 length, and insertions or deletions at six rearrangement sites. Within each subset, clonotype counts were normalized to sorted cell number, after which true diversity and Gini coefficients were computed with the tcR R package. Repertoire sharing was quantified using the overlap coefficient calculated on TCRB nucleotide sequences. Out-of-frame TCRB sequences from naive cells were analyzed as a proxy for the pre-selection repertoire. In its TCRdb copy, this immuneACCESS table keeps in-frame sequences only and misses some clones. Where compared with another copy, unresolved V genes explain less than half of these, and the others have no known cause. The V and J calls and clone size are taken from that table; D and trimming were inferred from the DNA. The sample data list about 260,000 clones, and about 70% of these were observed just once. The ten largest make up approximately 0.053% of the sample.

Study-wide conclusions, independent of this receptor: At VDJ recombination sites, type 1 diabetes patients had fewer insertions and more deleted nucleotides, which implies abnormalities in thymic rearrangement. Naive, central memory and regulatory TCRB repertoires appeared to be more similar among patients than among healthy donors. Because cDNA was sequenced instead of genomic DNA, activated cells with high expression could be over-represented, although the groups did not differ in activation or CD3 levels. Because the HLA sub-analyses included only small numbers of individuals, any influence of HLA type on TCRB rearrangement was left unresolved. Shorter templates might have been favored by PCR, but patient and control samples were amplified and corrected together, so both groups would have been affected equally by any skew. Type 1 diabetes patients showed a moderate but significant shortening of TCRB CDR3 length in all four CD4+ subsets.

Here the chain combines TRBV27 and TRBJ2-5, with the D segment identity uncertain. The origin of this receptor is a young man in good health. The material sequenced was naive CD4+ T cells from blood. Explained via the paper, the cell subset or site label denotes: true naive CD4+ T cells. The CDR3 protein is CASSSIRQETQYF. The nucleotide sequence reads as follows: TGTGCCAGCAGTTCGATCAGGCAAGAGACCCAGTACTTC.